This TCR beta chain was identified during a study of naive and memory T cell subsets. Two oligonucleotides, mixed equimolar, formed the beta constant-region primer covering TRBC1 and TRBC2. One entry per CDR3 protein, called by TCRdb with MiXCR from the UMI-ligation and nested PCR reads. This table holds about 85,000 distinct CDR3 sequences, less than 15% found once. This clonotype was detected many times. The junction had 3 bases not matched to a gene; V was cut back by 6 bases and J by 1 base. Germline V gene data show CDR1 as LNHDA and CDR2 as SQIVND (reference sequence). The CDR3 contains 15 residues.

This TCR came from a human donor in good health. J is TRBJ2-1 and V is TRBV19; 10 nucleotides line up with TRBD1. Sequenced: central memory CD4+ T cells from blood. DNA of the CDR3: TGTGCCAGTAGGGACAGGGGGAGGTCCTACAATGAGCAGTTCTTC. It specifies CASRDRGRSYNEQFF.